This TCR beta chain originates from a study of shared clonotypes between healthy human individuals. The CDR3 runs 15 residues. The ends lost 3 bases at V and 3 bases at J; junction bases unmatched: 2. CDR1 and CDR2 (germline): LNHDA, SQIVND (reference sequence). Repertoires were generated with immunoSEQ multiplex PCR, while TCRdb's copy carries only in-frame clones and drops some. The sample has about 590,000 clones, 95% to 96% seen once; the top ten hold approximately 0.1%. Naive CD8 cells lacked CD45RO, underwent positive selection for CCR7 and left out terminally differentiated effector memory CD45RA+ cells.

The sequenced sample consisted of naive CD8+ T cells sorted from blood. The chain has TRBV19 and TRBJ2-1; 10 bases fit TRBD2. This receptor was obtained from a woman in her twenties or thirties in good health. CDR3 residues: CASSISGRHYNEQFF. The CDR3 DNA sequence: TGTGCCAGTAGTATTAGCGGGAGGCACTACAATGAGCAGTTCTTC.